A single sample is the source of the 6 T cell receptor beta chains below, sequenced in a study of T cell repertoires in aging, cancer and after chemotherapy. Amplification of TCR beta used genomic DNA extracted from peripheral blood. Rearranged V-D-J TRB sequences were amplified with a mixed TRB-A/B primer pool. TCRdb used MiXCR to reprocess the multiplex PCR reads, holding one entry per CDR3 protein. The sample holds around 5,000 distinct CDR3 sequences, roughly a quarter seen once. The source material was blood. These receptors all come from a human donor with a blood cancer.

This clonotype was recorded a few times. The J gene is TRBJ2-1, the V gene TRBV20-1; no firm D call. This CDR3 comprises 13 residues. Trimming removed 6 bases from V and 6 bases from J, with 15 bases in between. Germline values: CDR1 DFQATT, CDR2 SNEGSKA (reference sequence). As DNA, the CDR3 is TGCAGTGCCCGAAGCCCCAGCTTCAATGAGCAGTTCTTC. Protein product: CSARSPSFNEQFF.

This clonotype is judged medium-sized. J is TRBJ2-7 and V is TRBV6-1, with TRBD1 matching 9 bases. From germline, CDR1 is MNHNS and CDR2 SASEGT. V shed 6 bases and J 5 bases; nucleotides not matched to a gene: 11. The CDR3 has 15 amino acids. CDR3 loop: CASSSPGQGHNEQYF. The CDR3 region has the DNA TGTGCCAGCAGCTCGCCGGGACAGGGACACAACGAGCAGTACTTC.

By sample share, this clonotype is medium-sized. This chain links TRBV6-4 with TRBJ2-3; 11 nucleotides match TRBD2. J gave up 4 bases and V 3 bases, and 6 bases lay outside the gene matches. From germline, CDR1 is MRHNA and CDR2 SNTAGT. This CDR3 has 16 amino acids. This CDR3 reads CASSEGSGGASDTQYF. In DNA form, the CDR3 reads TGTGCCAGCAGTGAGGGTAGCGGGGGGGCCTCAGATACGCAGTATTTT.

V is TRBV20-1 and J is TRBJ2-1, with 9 bases that match TRBD2. This CDR3 is 16 amino acids long. Trimming took 5 bases from V and 6 from J; bases not matched to a gene: 14. Germline V gives CDR1 DFQATT, CDR2 SNEGSKA (reference sequence). The CDR3 DNA follows: TGCAGTGCTGGCGATCGTAGCGGGAGTATACTCAATGAGCAGTTCTTC. Translated: CSAGDRSGSILNEQFF.

This clonotype is medium-sized (0.01 to 0.1%) in the sample. The V gene is TRBV19, the J gene TRBJ2-1; 11 bases line up with TRBD1. The CDR3 consists of 14 residues. The germline gives CDR1 LNHDA, CDR2 SQIVND (reference sequence). V lost 7 bases and J lost 6; bases outside the gene matches: 5. CDR3 sequence: CASTLGTGGNEQFF. In DNA, the CDR3 is TGTGCCAGTACCCTAGGGACAGGGGGCAATGAGCAGTTCTTC.

This clonotype was seen only a few times. The chain combines TRBV11-2 with TRBJ2-3; TRBD1 agrees at 7 bases. The germline V gene encodes CDR1 SGHAT and CDR2 FQNNGV. With V trimmed by 3 bases and J by 4 bases, 4 bases remained unmatched. The CDR3 is 14 residues long. The CDR3 is CASSFTRGPDTQYF. The CDR3 region has the DNA TGTGCCAGCAGCTTTACTAGGGGGCCAGATACGCAGTATTTT.